This T cell receptor beta chain was recovered during a study of CD8 T cells in Susac syndrome. TCR beta was sequenced from blood CD8+ and CD4+ T cells. In the case of this clonotype: The junction differs from germline at one of its ends, possibly a read error.

RNA in amounts of roughly 0.45 to 1 ug was reverse transcribed with random hexamers. TCRdb called the immunoSEQ multiplex PCR reads again in MiXCR, with one record for every CDR3 protein. Of 200,000 to 250,000 distinct CDR3 sequences in the sample, approximately 95% were seen once. The sample comprised CD4+ T cells from PBMCs. This TCR was sampled from a human donor with multiple sclerosis.

CDR3 DNA: TGTGCCAGCAGCCAAGGTTCCGACAGAAATTCACCCCTCCATTTT. Encoded protein: CASSQGSDRNSPLHF. This chain joins TRBV3-1 and TRBJ1-6; D is perhaps TRBD1 (5 bases). The CDR3 is made up of 15 amino acids. Germline CDR1 and CDR2: LGHDT and YNNKEL (reference sequence).